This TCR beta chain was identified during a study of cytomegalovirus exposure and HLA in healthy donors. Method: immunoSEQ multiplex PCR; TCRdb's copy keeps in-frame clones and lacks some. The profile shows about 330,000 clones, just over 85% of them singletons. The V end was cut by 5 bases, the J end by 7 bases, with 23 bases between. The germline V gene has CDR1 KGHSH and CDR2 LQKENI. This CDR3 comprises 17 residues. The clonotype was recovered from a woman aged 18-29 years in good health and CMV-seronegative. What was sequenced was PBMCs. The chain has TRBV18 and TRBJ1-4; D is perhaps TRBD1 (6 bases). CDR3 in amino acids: CASSAPGSLQGAEKLFF. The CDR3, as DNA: TGTGCCAGCTCAGCCCCGGGATCCCTACAGGGAGCTGAAAAACTGTTTTTT.